The 5 T cell receptor beta chains below were found in one sample sequenced in a study of T cells in Graves' hyperthyroidism and ophthalmopathy. Researchers amplified the TCR beta CDR3 regions from RNA transcripts. With the HTBI primer set, the TCR CDR3 went through a first round of RT-PCR. MiXCR, applied by TCRdb to the multiplex PCR reads, yields one record per CDR3 protein. Of 33,000 or so distinct CDR3 sequences listed, roughly 50% are singletons. What was sequenced was blood. Every receptor here comes from a woman in her fifties or sixties with Graves' hyperthyroidism that later progressed to Graves' ophthalmopathy.

This clonotype came up many times. This chain joins TRBV12-5 and TRBJ2-3; 10 bases are a match to TRBD2. Germline V CDR1 and CDR2: LGHNT, FRNRAP. With 5 bases clipped from V and 3 bases from J, the junction kept 8 bases outside the gene matches. The CDR3 loop spans 16 amino acids. Written as DNA, the CDR3 is TGTGCTAGTGGTCCCCCGACTAGCGGGCCGACAGATACGCAGTATTTT. It translates to CASGPPTSGPTDTQYF. Full variable domain (remainder filled in from reference TRBV12-5 and TRBJ2-3): DARVTQTPRHKVTEMGQEVTMRCQPILGHNTVFWYRQTMMQGLELLAYFRNRAPLDDSGMPKDRFSAEMPDATLATLKIQPSEPRDSAVYFCASGPPTSGPTDTQYFGPGTRLTVL.

The chain joins TRBV2 to TRBJ2-1; 7 bases are shared with TRBD2. Germline trimming cut 1 base from V and 6 bases from J; bases unmatched to any gene: 12. The CDR3 is 17 amino acids. CDR1 SNHLY and CDR2 FYNNEI come from the germline V gene. The CDR3 loop is CASSEESWEGPLNEQFF. In DNA form, the CDR3 reads TGTGCCAGCAGTGAAGAGTCGTGGGAGGGCCCTCTCAATGAGCAGTTCTTC.

This clonotype has ten or more counts. The chain links TRBV28 to TRBJ1-2, with D perhaps TRBD1 (6 bases). The V end lost 2 bases, the J end lost 4 bases, and 11 bases lay between the germline ends. Germline CDR1 MDHEN, CDR2 SYDVKM. CDR3 size: 14 residues. The CDR3 loop reads CASSLTGISYGYTF. CDR3 sequence (DNA): TGTGCCAGCAGTTTAACAGGGATCTCCTATGGCTACACCTTC.

This clonotype showed up many times. CDR3 DNA: TGTGCCAGCAGTTTAACCGGCGAGCAGTACTTC. This gives the protein CASSLTGEQYF. J is TRBJ2-7 and V is TRBV12-3 or TRBV12-4; no clear D gene. The germline V and J ends were trimmed by 2 bases and 6 bases, with 5 bases remaining between them. This CDR3 is 11 amino acids long.

The sample holds many counts of this clonotype. This rearrangement joins TRBV19 to TRBJ2-2, with D possibly matching TRBD1 (6 bases). The CDR3 length is 14 residues. V lost 5 bases, J lost 3 bases, and 10 bases lay in between. Germline assignment: CDR1 LNHDA and CDR2 SQIVND (reference sequence). CDR3 protein: CASSSGHHTGELFF. CDR3 DNA sequence: TGTGCCAGTAGTTCGGGACATCACACCGGGGAGCTGTTTTTT.